These 10 T cell receptor beta chains came from one sample sequenced in a study of T cells after yellow fever vaccination. TCRdb reanalysed the 5' RACE reads using MiXCR and keeps one entry per CDR3 protein. The data contain about 96,000 distinct CDR3 sequences, almost 9% of them singletons. The sequencing used CD8+ T cells not binding an NS4B(214-222) dextramer, sorted from PBMCs, collected around 16 days after the first yellow fever vaccination. These receptors were obtained from a man between 18 and 35 years old who received the YFV17D yellow fever vaccine.

This clonotype occurred a few times. The rearrangement links TRBV7-9 to TRBJ2-3; D could derive from TRBD1 or TRBD2 (6 bases each). The CDR3 runs to 16 residues. With 5 bases removed from V and 2 bases from J, the gap between germline ends came to 17 bases. Germline loops: CDR1 SEHNR, CDR2 FQNEAQ (reference sequence). DNA for the CDR3: TGTGCCAGCAGCGGCGGGACGAGGGGGTACACAGATACGCAGTATTTT. Translated, it gives CASSGGTRGYTDTQYF.

This clonotype was seen more than once but under ten times. The genes are TRBV6-2 or TRBV6-3 and TRBJ1-5, with D uncertain. In germline, CDR1 is MNHEY, CDR2 SVGEGT. V lost 7 bases and J lost 0, with 7 bases in between. This CDR3 region has 13 residues. CDR3 DNA: TGTGCCAGCACCCCGGGTAGCAATCAGCCCCAGCATTTT. Translation: CASTPGSNQPQHF.

The V call is TRBV12-3 or TRBV12-4, the J call TRBJ1-2, with 9 bases lining up with TRBD1. This CDR3 has 15 amino acids. The ends lost 8 bases at V and 8 bases at J; junction bases unmatched: 15. The chain's CDR3 is CASGFYTGGVEGYTF. The CDR3 DNA reads as TGTGCCAGCGGGTTTTATACAGGGGGCGTGGAGGGCTACACCTTC.

This clonotype has just a few counts. This sequence joins TRBV4-3 and TRBJ2-1; D is possibly TRBD1 (5 bases). Germline CDR1 LGHNA, CDR2 YSLEER. The CDR3 extends over 16 amino acids. Between the trimmed V and J ends, which lost 0 bases and 6 bases, there was a span of 15 bases. CDR3 DNA: TGCGCCAGCAGCCAAGATGCCAGGGCGACCCCCAATGAGCAGTTCTTC. Its translation is CASSQDARATPNEQFF.

This clonotype was seen a few times. The rearrangement links TRBV5-1 to TRBJ2-3; 7 nucleotides agree with TRBD2. This CDR3 contains 15 residues. The V gene end was trimmed by 5 bases and the J gene end by 1 base; junction bases not matched to a gene: 7. Germline CDR1 SGHRS, CDR2 YFSETQ. The CDR3 region has the DNA TGCGCCAGCAGGGCCCCTGCGGGGGGCACAGATACGCAGTATTTT. This translates into CASRAPAGGTDTQYF.

The table lists this clonotype with a few counts. The V and J genes are TRBV6-5 and TRBJ2-3; a possible D gene is TRBD2 (6 bases). The CDR3 has 16 amino acids. V was pared by 5 bases and J by 0 bases, with 15 bases between. Germline V gene lookup returns CDR1 MNHEY and CDR2 SVGAGI. The CDR3 sequence: CASSPRRGASTDTQYF. The CDR3 DNA reads as TGTGCCAGCAGTCCTCGGAGGGGCGCTAGCACAGATACGCAGTATTTT.

To note about this clonotype: This could be a read error, since a much larger clone is one nucleotide away. The rearrangement joins TRBV7-9 to TRBJ1-1; D possibly corresponds to TRBD1 (6 bases). Germline lookup yields CDR1 SEHNR and CDR2 FQNEAQ (reference sequence). The CDR3 sequence is 14 residues long. V lost 5 bases, J lost 5 bases, and 15 bases lay in between. The CDR3 region has the DNA TGTGCCAGCAGCGAGGGGGGGCGAGATACTGAAGCTTTCTTT. Protein: CASSEGGRDTEAFF.

The sample holds a few counts of this clonotype. The gene calls are TRBV9 and TRBJ1-5; D is undetermined. V was trimmed by 0 bases and J by 3 bases, leaving 7 bases between them. CDR3 length equals 14 residues. The V gene's germline CDR1 is SGDLS and CDR2 YYNGEE. The CDR3 here is CASSVGQDNQPQHF. The DNA for the CDR3 is TGTGCCAGCAGCGTAGGGCAGGACAATCAGCCCCAGCATTTT.

This chain links TRBV12-3 or TRBV12-4 with TRBJ1-2; D is ambiguous. The CDR3 loop spans 13 amino acids. The germline V and J ends were trimmed by 5 bases and 6 bases, with 13 bases remaining between them. The CDR3, as DNA: TGTGCCAGCAGTCCCTCGGAGATAGATGGCTACACCTTC. Translated, it gives CASSPSEIDGYTF.

This clonotype was counted many times. V is TRBV5-6 and J is TRBJ2-4, with a tentative D call TRBD2 (5 bases). The CDR3 sequence is 13 residues long. V gave up 0 bases and J gave up 5 bases, with 6 bases separating them. CDR1 and CDR2 from the germline V gene are SGHDT and YYEEEE. In nucleotides, the CDR3 is TGTGCCAGCAGCTTGGGCGGGCAAAACATTCAGTACTTC. Residues: CASSLGGQNIQYF. The full variable domain, its missing parts supplied by reference TRBV5-6 and TRBJ2-4, is DAGVTQSPTHLIKTRGQQVTLRCSPKSGHDTVSWYQQALGQGPQFIFQYYEEEERQRGNFPDRFSGHQFPNYSSELNVNALLLGDSALYLCASSLGGQNIQYFGAGTRLSVL.